This T cell receptor beta chain was retrieved from a study of cytomegalovirus exposure and HLA in healthy donors (dated by TCRdb to about 2017). For the study in its entirety: The 550 to 750 repertoires of the first cohort and the roughly 120 validation repertoires were produced on the same platform, according to a later analysis. The aim of the study was to test whether cataloging public T cell receptors could identify signatures of past pathogen exposure. Besides the first cohort of hundreds of subjects, a separate validation cohort made up of 120 different subjects was used. High-throughput TCR immunosequencing, statistical association of individual TCRs with disease status, and machine learning were combined to predict cytomegalovirus infection status.

The library was obtained by the immunoSEQ multiplex PCR assay. As for the authors' bioinformatics: To diagnose cytomegalovirus status from the catalog of TCR beta chain sequences, a statistical classification framework was built. This immuneACCESS table, as held by TCRdb, lists in-frame sequences with V and J called but not all clones. Of the missing ones, under half trace to an unresolved V gene in checked studies; the others have no known cause. The DNA gave D and trimming, while V, J and clone size come from that table. Counted in this sample were a few hundred thousand clones; 70% to 90% of them appeared once. Roughly 1% of the sample rests with the top ten. The CDR3, from cysteine to phenylalanine, totals 13 residues. Kept here is only the CDR3 DNA, which spans 39 bases and is read in frame from base 1. CDR1 and CDR2 are drawn from the germline V gene: SQVTM, ANQGSEA. V loses 4 bases, J loses 5 bases, and the germline ends lie 14 bases apart.

As to this clone: It lacks a known antigen. No quality values exist for individual bases; no much larger clone is one base distant.

Donors formed part of the validation cohort, which comprised 120 subjects and was distinct from the first cohort of over 500 subjects. The full study reports these points: In vitro tests confirmed that a few of the cytomegalovirus-associated TCR beta chains recognize cytomegalovirus antigens. The authors suggested that the approach could potentially be generalized to other disease states and immunological phenotypes. The study gave a list of about 160 TCR beta chains associated with cytomegalovirus. A later analysis found that TCRs clustered in the first cohort also tended to co-occur in the 110 or so validation repertoires, with more than 90% of cluster scores above 0. Cytomegalovirus status was reported to be diagnosed by the classifier with high specificity and sensitivity in both the original and validation cohorts. Most TCR sequences were observed very rarely across donors, whereas some public TCRs were present in many individuals. All 120 or so repertoires were used to score co-occurrence in the validation cohort in a later analysis, because that analysis had no HLA typing for the cohort.

The origin of this receptor is a woman under 30 in good health and CMV-seronegative. The sample taken for sequencing was PBMCs. This receptor chain uses TRBV29-1 and TRBJ2-5; D gene: possibly TRBD2, on 6 matching bases. This receptor carries the CDR3 CSVVPSAPETQYF. The nucleotide sequence reads TGCAGCGTTGTGCCTAGCGCCCCGGAGACCCAGTACTTC.